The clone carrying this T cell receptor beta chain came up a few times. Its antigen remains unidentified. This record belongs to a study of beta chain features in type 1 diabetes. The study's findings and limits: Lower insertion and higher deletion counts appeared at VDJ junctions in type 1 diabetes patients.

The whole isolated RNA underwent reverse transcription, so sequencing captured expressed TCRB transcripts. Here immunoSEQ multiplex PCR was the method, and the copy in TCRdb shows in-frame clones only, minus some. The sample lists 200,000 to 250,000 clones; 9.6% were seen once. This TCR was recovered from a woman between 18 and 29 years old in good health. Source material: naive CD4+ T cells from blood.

The CDR3 reads CASRVFDSTEAFF. The CDR3 DNA reads TGTGCCAGCAGAGTTTTCGACTCGACTGAAGCTTTCTTT. V gene TRBV6-1 combines with J gene TRBJ1-1; D gene uncertain. The germline V gene has CDR1 MNHNS and CDR2 SASEGT. Trimming took 6 bases from V and 5 from J, leaving 13 bases between them. CDR3 length: 13 amino acids.